This paragraph covers one TCR beta chain sequence. Its specificity is unknown. The sample belongs to a study of cytomegalovirus exposure and HLA in healthy donors. The study, taken as a whole, reports: According to a subsequent analysis, TCR clusters from the first cohort were inclined to appear together in the 130 or so validation repertoires. CMV antigen specificity was confirmed in vitro for a few CMV-associated chains. Researchers counted 150 to 200 TCR beta chains as cytomegalovirus-associated. For cytomegalovirus status, the classifier reportedly gave diagnoses with high specificity and sensitivity.

TCRdb keeps only in-frame clones here, not all; method: immunoSEQ multiplex PCR. Seen here are about 120,000 clones, roughly nine tenths observed once, and the top ten hold approximately 4.5%. Germline assignment: CDR1 SGHRS and CDR2 YFSETQ. With V trimmed by 4 bases and J by 6 bases, 9 bases remained unmatched. The CDR3 totals 14 residues. The TCR was taken from a man younger than 30 in good health and CMV-seropositive. Specimen: PBMCs. The chain couples TRBV5-1 to TRBJ2-7; the match to TRBD1 covers 8 bases. The CDR3: CASSIGQGVGEQYF. CDR3 sequence (DNA): TGCGCCAGCAGCATAGGACAGGGAGTAGGCGAGCAGTACTTC.